This T cell receptor (beta chain) is drawn from a study of T cells expressing NK-cell markers. The CDR3 loop spans 15 amino acids. Per the germline V gene, CDR1 is ENHRY and CDR2 is SYGVKD. Production of TCR beta cDNA relied on 5'RACE template switching with UMIs. TCRdb reprocessed the 5' RACE reads, keeping one entry per CDR3 protein, no DNA. Its table lists about 260,000 distinct CDR3 sequences. The chain carries TRBV10-3 and TRBJ2-1; the D gene TCRdb calls, TRBD2, cannot be checked with no DNA. The receptor was derived from a man in his late teens or twenties in good health. Sequenced material: blood T cells: a sorted CD56 or NKG2C T cell subset, CD4+ or CD8+ T cells, or bulk PBMC T cells (not recorded which). The CDR3 loop reads CAISLTSGSAEEQFF.